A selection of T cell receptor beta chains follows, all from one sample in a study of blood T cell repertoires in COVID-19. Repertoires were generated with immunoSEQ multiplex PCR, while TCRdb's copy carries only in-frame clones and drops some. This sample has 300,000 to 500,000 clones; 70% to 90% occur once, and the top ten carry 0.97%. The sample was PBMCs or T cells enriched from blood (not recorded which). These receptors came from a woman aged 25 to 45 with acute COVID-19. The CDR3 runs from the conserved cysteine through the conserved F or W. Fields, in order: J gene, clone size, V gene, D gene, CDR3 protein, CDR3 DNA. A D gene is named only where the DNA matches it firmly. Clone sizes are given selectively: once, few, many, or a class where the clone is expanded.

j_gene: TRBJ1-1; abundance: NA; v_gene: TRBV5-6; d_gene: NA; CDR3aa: CASNKQGDTNTEAFF; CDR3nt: TGTGCCAGCAATAAACAGGGAGACACGAACACTGAAGCTTTCTTT
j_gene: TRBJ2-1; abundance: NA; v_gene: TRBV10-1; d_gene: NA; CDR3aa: CASSGLLNNEQFF; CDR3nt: TGCGCCAGCAGTGGACTCCTTAACAATGAGCAGTTCTTC
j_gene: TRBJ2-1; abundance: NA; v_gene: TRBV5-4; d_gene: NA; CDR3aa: CASSSLGESTDEQFF; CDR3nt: TGTGCCAGCAGCTCCCTAGGGGAATCCACCGATGAGCAGTTCTTC
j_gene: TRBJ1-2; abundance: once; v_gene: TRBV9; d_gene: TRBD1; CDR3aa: CASSATKTGPYNYGYTF; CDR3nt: TGTGCCAGCAGCGCGACGAAGACAGGGCCCTATAACTATGGCTACACCTTC
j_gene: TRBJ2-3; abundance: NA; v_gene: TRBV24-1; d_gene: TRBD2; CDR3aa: CATSDQGLAGPTDTQYF; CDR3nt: TGTGCCACCAGTGACCAGGGACTAGCGGGGCCTACAGATACGCAGTATTTT
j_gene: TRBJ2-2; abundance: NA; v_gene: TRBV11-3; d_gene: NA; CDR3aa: CASSSRTPRGTGELFF; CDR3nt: TGTGCCAGCAGCTCCAGGACCCCCAGGGGCACCGGGGAGCTGTTTTTT
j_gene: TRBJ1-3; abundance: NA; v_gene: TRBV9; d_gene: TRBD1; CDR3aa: CASSVRDRAVVGNTIYF; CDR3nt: TGTGCCAGCAGCGTCCGGGACAGGGCTGTAGTTGGAAACACCATATATTTT
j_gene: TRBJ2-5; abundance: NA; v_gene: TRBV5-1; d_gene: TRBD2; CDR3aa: CASSLGLSGVRETQYF; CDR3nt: TGCGCCAGCAGCTTGGGGCTAAGCGGGGTAAGAGAGACCCAGTACTTC
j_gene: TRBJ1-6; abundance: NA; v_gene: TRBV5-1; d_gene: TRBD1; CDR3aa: CASSVGQEVYNSPLHF; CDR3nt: TGCGCCAGCAGCGTCGGACAGGAGGTTTATAATTCACCCCTCCACTTT
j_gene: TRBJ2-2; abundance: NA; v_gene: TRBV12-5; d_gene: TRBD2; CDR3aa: CASGPIAGANTGELFF; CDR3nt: TGTGCTAGTGGTCCAATAGCGGGGGCAAACACCGGGGAGCTGTTTTTT
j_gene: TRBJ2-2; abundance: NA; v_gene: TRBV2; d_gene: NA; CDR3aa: CASSEDWGDTGELFF; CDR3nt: TGTGCCAGCAGTGAAGATTGGGGGGACACCGGGGAGCTGTTTTTT
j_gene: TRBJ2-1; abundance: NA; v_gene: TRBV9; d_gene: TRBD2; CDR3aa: CASSVVGLGFNEQFF; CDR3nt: TGTGCCAGCAGCGTAGTCGGACTAGGATTCAATGAGCAGTTCTTC
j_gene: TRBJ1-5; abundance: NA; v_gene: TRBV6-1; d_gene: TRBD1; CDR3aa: CASSEQGQSHQPQHF; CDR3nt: TGTGCCAGCAGTGAACAGGGACAGTCCCATCAGCCCCAGCATTTT
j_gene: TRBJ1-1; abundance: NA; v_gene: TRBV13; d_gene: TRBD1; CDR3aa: CASRLGTGFTEAFF; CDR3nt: TGTGCCAGCAGACTTGGGACAGGGTTCACTGAAGCTTTCTTT
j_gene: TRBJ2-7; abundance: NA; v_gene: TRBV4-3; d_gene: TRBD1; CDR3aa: CASSYRTGLRYEQYF; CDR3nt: TGCGCCAGCAGCTACCGGACAGGGTTAAGGTACGAGCAGTACTTC
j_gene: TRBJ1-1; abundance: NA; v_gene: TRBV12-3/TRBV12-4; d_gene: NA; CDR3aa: CASSLDRGAFF; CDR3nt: TGTGCCAGCAGTTTGGACAGAGGGGCTTTCTTT
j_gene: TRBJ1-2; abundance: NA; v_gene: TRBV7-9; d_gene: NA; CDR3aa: CASSPQGVRNPHYGYTF; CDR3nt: TGTGCCAGCAGCCCCCAGGGCGTGCGTAATCCCCACTATGGCTACACCTTC
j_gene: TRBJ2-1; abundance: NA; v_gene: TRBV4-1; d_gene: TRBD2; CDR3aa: CASSRLGLAGINNEQFF; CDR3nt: TGCGCCAGCAGCCGGTTAGGACTAGCGGGGATTAACAATGAGCAGTTCTTC
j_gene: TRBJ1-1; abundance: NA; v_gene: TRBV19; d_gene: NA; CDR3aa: CASSITRLYPEAFF; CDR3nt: TGTGCCAGTAGTATTACTAGGTTGTACCCTGAAGCTTTCTTT
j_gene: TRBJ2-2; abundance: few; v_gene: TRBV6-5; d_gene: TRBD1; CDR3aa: CASSHRGLDTGELFF; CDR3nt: TGTGCCAGCAGTCACAGGGGGCTAGACACCGGGGAGCTGTTTTTT
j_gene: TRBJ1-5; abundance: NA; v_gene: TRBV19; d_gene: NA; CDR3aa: CASSLGGASNQPQHF; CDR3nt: TGTGCCAGTAGTCTTGGAGGGGCTAGCAATCAGCCCCAGCATTTT
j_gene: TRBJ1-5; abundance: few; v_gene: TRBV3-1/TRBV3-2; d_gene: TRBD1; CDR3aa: CASSPLQGRGQPQHF; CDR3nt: TGTGCCAGCAGCCCTCTACAGGGGCGCGGGCAGCCCCAGCATTTT
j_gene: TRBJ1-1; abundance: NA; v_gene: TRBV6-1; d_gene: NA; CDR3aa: CASSEINRRTEAFF; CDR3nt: TGTGCCAGCAGTGAAATTAACAGACGAACCGAAGCTTTCTTT
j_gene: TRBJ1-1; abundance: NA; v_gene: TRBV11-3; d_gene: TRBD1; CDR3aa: CASSPGDRGPNTEAFF; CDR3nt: TGTGCCAGCAGCCCCGGGGACAGGGGGCCGAACACTGAAGCTTTCTTT
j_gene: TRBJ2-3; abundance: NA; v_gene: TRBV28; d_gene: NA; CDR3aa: CASTDRRGRATDTQYF; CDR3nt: TGTGCCAGCACCGACCGAAGGGGCAGGGCGACAGATACGCAGTATTTT
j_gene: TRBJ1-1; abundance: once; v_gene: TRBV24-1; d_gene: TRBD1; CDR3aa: CATSDGTGQEAFF; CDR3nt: TGTGCCACCAGTGATGGGACAGGGCAAGAAGCTTTCTTT
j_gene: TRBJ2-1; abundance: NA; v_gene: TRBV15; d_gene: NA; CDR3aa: CATSSGTSNEQFF; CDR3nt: TGTGCCACCAGCAGTGGGACAAGTAATGAGCAGTTCTTC